Sequencing of this TCR beta chain was carried out in a study of T cells in localized non-small cell lung cancer. Study observations and caveats: A median of roughly 52 of the top 100 tumor clones appeared in adjacent lung, which was paired and uninvolved. Clonality of T cells reached its maximum in uninvolved adjacent lung, surpassing tumor. Because researchers sequenced only one region of the tumor, heterogeneity is still possible. The study linked higher blood T cell density to longer overall survival.

A remark on this clone: Its target is not known.

V lost 2 bases to trimming and J lost 7 bases; unmatched junction nucleotides: 9. The CDR3 covers 16 residues. CDR1 and CDR2 from the germline V gene are SEHNR and FQNEAQ (reference sequence). The assay was immunoSEQ multiplex PCR, and TCRdb's table has in-frame clones only and misses some. This table holds some 7,700 clones, about 92% found once. The sequence came from a male donor older than 55 with stage II lung adenocarcinoma. Source: peripheral blood mononuclear cells, taken before any cancer treatment. This sequence joins TRBV7-9 and TRBJ2-7; 12 bases align to TRBD1. CDR3 DNA: TGTGCCAGCAGCTTACCCCCGGGACAGGGGGCGAATGAGCAGTACTTC. Translating it yields CASSLPPGQGANEQYF.